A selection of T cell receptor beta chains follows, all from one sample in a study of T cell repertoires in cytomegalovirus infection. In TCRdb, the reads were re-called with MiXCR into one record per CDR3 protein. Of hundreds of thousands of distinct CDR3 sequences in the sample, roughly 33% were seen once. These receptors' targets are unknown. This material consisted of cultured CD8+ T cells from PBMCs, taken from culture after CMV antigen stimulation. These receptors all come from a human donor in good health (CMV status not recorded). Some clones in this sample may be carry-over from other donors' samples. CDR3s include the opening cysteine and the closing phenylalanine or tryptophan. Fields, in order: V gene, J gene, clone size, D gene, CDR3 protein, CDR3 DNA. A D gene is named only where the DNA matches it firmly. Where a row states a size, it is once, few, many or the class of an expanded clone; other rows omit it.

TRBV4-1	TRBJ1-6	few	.	CASSQGSQQVNNSPLHF	TGCGCCAGCAGCCAAGGTAGCCAGCAGGTTAATAATTCACCCCTCCACTTT
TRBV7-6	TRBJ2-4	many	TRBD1	CASSSGQGRNIQYF	TGTGCCAGCAGCTCGGGACAGGGACGGAACATTCAGTACTTC
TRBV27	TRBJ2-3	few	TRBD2	CASTPFAGGDTQYF	TGTGCCAGCACCCCGTTTGCGGGAGGAGATACGCAGTATTTT
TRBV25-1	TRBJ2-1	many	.	CASSDNPGPNEQFF	TGTGCCAGCAGTGACAACCCGGGCCCCAATGAGCAGTTCTTC
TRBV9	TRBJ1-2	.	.	CASSAGPGFVHGYTF	TGTGCCAGCAGCGCCGGGCCGGGATTTGTTCATGGCTACACCTTC
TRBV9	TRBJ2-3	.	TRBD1	CASSARQGSTDTQYF	TGTGCCAGCAGCGCCCGACAGGGTTCCACAGATACGCAGTATTTT
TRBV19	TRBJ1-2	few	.	CASASGQFYGYTF	TGTGCCAGTGCATCGGGACAATTCTATGGCTACACCTTC
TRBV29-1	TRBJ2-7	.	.	CSVVASRYEQYF	TGCAGCGTTGTAGCTAGCCGCTACGAGCAGTACTTC
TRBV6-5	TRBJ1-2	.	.	CASSYSMEVPYGYTF	TGTGCCAGCAGTTACTCGATGGAGGTCCCCTATGGCTACACCTTC
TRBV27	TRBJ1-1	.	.	CASSLSSGQNTEAFF	TGTGCCAGCAGTTTGTCGTCCGGACAGAACACTGAAGCTTTCTTT
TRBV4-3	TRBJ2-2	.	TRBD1	CASSLSGSGGGELFF	TGCGCCAGCAGCCTCTCCGGTTCAGGGGGCGGGGAGCTGTTTTTT
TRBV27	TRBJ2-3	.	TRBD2	CASSLWLAGGPADTQYF	TGTGCCAGCAGTTTATGGCTAGCGGGGGGCCCAGCAGATACGCAGTATTTT
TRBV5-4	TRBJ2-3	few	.	CASSFFAASTDTQYF	TGTGCCAGCAGCTTTTTTGCAGCCAGCACAGATACGCAGTATTTT
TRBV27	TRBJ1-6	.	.	CASSFSVKRRSPLHF	TGTGCCAGCAGTTTCTCGGTGAAACGTAGGTCACCCCTCCACTTT
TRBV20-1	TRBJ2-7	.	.	CSAETHYEQYF	TGCAGTGCGGAGACACACTACGAGCAGTACTTC
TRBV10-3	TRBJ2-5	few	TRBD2	CAISLAGGKETQYF	TGTGCCATCAGCCTAGCGGGGGGAAAAGAGACCCAGTACTTC